The subject of this entry is one T cell receptor (beta chain). The J segment lost 9 bases and the V segment lost 1 base, leaving 12 bases of the junction unmatched. The CDR3 contains 15 residues. Germline CDR1 reads SGHNT; CDR2 reads YYREEE (reference sequence). The sample belongs to a study of blood T cell repertoires in COVID-19. Overall study: The United States, Italy and Spain were the sources of the acute and convalescent COVID-19 samples. Sample material is recorded as cDNA or gDNA derived from T cells, B-cell-depleted T cells, or PBMCs.

In the authors' methods: Amplified reference gene primers provided the basis for estimating nucleated cell counts. TCRdb's table, derived via immunoSEQ multiplex PCR, lists solely in-frame clones and lacks some. V, J and clone size derive from that table, while D and trimming were established from the DNA sequence. Found here are 250,000 to 300,000 clones, roughly 85% of them singletons; the top ten hold under 7%. Recruitment covered over 20 US areas and drew participants whose ages spanned roughly 18 to 89 years. The TCR originated in a woman aged 50 to 60 who had been exposed to COVID-19. The chain carries TRBV5-4 and TRBJ1-1; TRBD1 aligns across 7 bases. The specimen was PBMCs or T cells enriched from blood (not recorded which). CDR3 nucleotides: TGTGCCAGCAGCTTGCAGGGGGGTCTCGATATGAAAGCTTTCTTT. Encoded protein: CASSLQGGLDMKAFF.